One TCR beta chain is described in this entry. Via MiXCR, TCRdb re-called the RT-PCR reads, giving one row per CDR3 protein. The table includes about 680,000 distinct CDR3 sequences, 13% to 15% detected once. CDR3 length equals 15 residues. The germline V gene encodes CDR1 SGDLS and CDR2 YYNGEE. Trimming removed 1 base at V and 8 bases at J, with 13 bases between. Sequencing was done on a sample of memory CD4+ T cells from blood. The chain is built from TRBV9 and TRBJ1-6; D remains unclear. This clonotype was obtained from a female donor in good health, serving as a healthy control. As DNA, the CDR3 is TGTGCCAGCAGCGTATACAGTCAATGGGATTCACCCCTCCACTTT. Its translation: CASSVYSQWDSPLHF.